Below are 22 T cell receptor beta chains sequenced from a single sample in a study of blood T cell repertoires in COVID-19. Libraries were prepared by immunoSEQ multiplex PCR; TCRdb keeps only in-frame clonotypes and omits some of them. This sample has some 150,000 clones; 84% occur once, and the top ten carry about 39%. What was sequenced was peripheral blood. These receptors all come from a human donor in a cohort sampled during active COVID-19.

The chain combines TRBV7-3 with TRBJ2-7; TRBD2 matches at 9 bases. Germline V gives CDR1 SGHTA, CDR2 FQGTGA. CDR3 size: 16 residues. V was clipped by 5 bases and J by 1 base; unmatched bases: 9. This CDR3 is CASSATGTSRSYEQYF. In nucleotides, the CDR3 is TGTGCCAGCAGCGCCACCGGGACTAGCAGGTCCTACGAGCAGTACTTC.

The chain combines TRBV3-1 (or the pseudogene TRBV3-2) with TRBJ2-5; D is uncertain. The CDR3 loop spans 13 amino acids. Trimming stripped 2 bases from V and 1 base from J, with 5 bases between. Per germline, CDR1 LGHDT and CDR2 YNNKEL (reference sequence). The CDR3 region has the DNA TGTGCCAGCAGCCAACTCCCCCAAGAGACCCAGTACTTC. It is translated as CASSQLPQETQYF.

This clone is a singleton in its sample. The genes are TRBV5-6 and TRBJ1-1; TRBD1 agrees at 7 bases. The CDR3 has 13 residues. CDR1 is SGHDT, CDR2 YYEEEE, per germline. Germline trimming cut 0 bases from V and 11 bases from J; bases unmatched to any gene: 7. The CDR3 region is CASSLGMGQRAFF. CDR3 DNA sequence: TGTGCCAGCAGCTTGGGGATGGGACAGAGGGCTTTCTTT.

J is TRBJ1-5 and V is TRBV5-1; 7 bases are shared with TRBD1. The CDR3 has 14 amino acids. Germline V gene sequence: CDR1 SGHRS, CDR2 YFSETQ. The ends lost 4 bases at V and 6 bases at J; junction bases unmatched: 7. CDR3 bases: TGCGCCAGCAGCAATGGACAGGATGGTCAGCCCCAGCATTTT. Its translation is CASSNGQDGQPQHF.

The V gene is TRBV7-2, the J gene TRBJ1-2; unclear D gene. The V end was cut by 5 bases, the J end by 4 bases, with 11 bases between. The CDR3 has 13 residues. Germline assignment: CDR1 SGHTA and CDR2 FQGNSA. CDR3 bases: TGTGCCAGCAGCCCTTTGGGCCCCTATGGCTACACCTTC. Protein: CASSPLGPYGYTF.

This clone was found once. This sequence joins TRBV29-1 and TRBJ2-5; maybe TRBD2 (7 bases). The CDR3 sequence is 14 residues long. Germline V gene data show CDR1 as SQVTM and CDR2 as ANQGSEA. Trimming left V 4 bases short and J 2 bases short, with 14 bases between. CDR3 nucleotide sequence: TGCAGCGTTGCCAAGGGGGGGCTGCAAGAGACCCAGTACTTC. Encoded protein: CSVAKGGLQETQYF.

J is TRBJ1-2 and V is TRBV11-2; 7 positions agree with TRBD1. V lost 5 bases and J lost 6; bases outside the gene matches: 6. This CDR3 region has 13 residues. Per the germline V gene, CDR1 is SGHAT and CDR2 is FQNNGV. CDR3 bases: TGTGCCAGCAGCGGGGACAGACAAAATGGCTACACCTTC. This sequence encodes CASSGDRQNGYTF.

V usage is TRBV3-1 (or the pseudogene TRBV3-2) and J usage is TRBJ1-2, with D possibly being TRBD1 (5 bases). This CDR3 comprises 14 residues. With 6 bases removed from V and 0 bases from J, the gap between germline ends came to 11 bases. The germline CDR1 and CDR2 sequences are LGHDT and YNNKEL (reference sequence). The CDR3 loop reads CASSPGLANYGYTF. The CDR3 nucleotides read TGTGCCAGCAGTCCAGGGTTAGCTAACTATGGCTACACCTTC.

This chain joins TRBV14 and TRBJ2-5, with a tentative D call TRBD1 (5 bases). Germline V lookup: CDR1 SGHDN, CDR2 FVKESK. This CDR3 is 13 amino acids long. Trimming cost V 6 bases and J 4 bases, with 12 bases left between them. In DNA form, the CDR3 reads TGTGCCAGCAGATTAAGGGGTCGAGAGACCCAGTACTTC. This sequence encodes CASRLRGRETQYF. Filled out from reference TRBV14 and TRBJ2-5, the complete variable domain reads EAGVTQFPSHSVIEKGQTVTLRCDPISGHDNLYWYRRVMGKEIKFLLHFVKESKQDESGMPNNRFLAERTGGTYSTLKVQPAELEDSGVYFCASRLRGRETQYFGPGTRLLVL.

The chain links TRBV9 to TRBJ1-3; D not resolved. Germline V gene lookup returns CDR1 SGDLS and CDR2 YYNGEE. V lost 3 bases, J lost 4 bases, and 14 bases lay in between. The length of the CDR3 is 15 residues. The CDR3 spells CASSESTEQGNTIYF. The CDR3 DNA is TGTGCCAGCAGCGAAAGTACAGAGCAAGGAAACACCATATATTTT.

The chain recombines TRBV4-2 with TRBJ1-1, with D perhaps TRBD1 (5 bases). The CDR3 covers 13 residues. V was shortened by 7 bases and J by 6 bases, with 15 bases between the two germline ends. Germline assignment: CDR1 LGHNA and CDR2 YNFKEQ. The CDR3 DNA sequence: TGTGCCAGCACTGGGGGGGGTTTGGCTGAAGCTTTCTTT. Protein product: CASTGGGLAEAFF.

This clone has only one observation. The rearrangement uses TRBV28 and TRBJ1-3; 8 nucleotides match TRBD1. This CDR3 is 21 amino acids long. CDR1 MDHEN and CDR2 SYDVKM come from the germline V gene. V lost 3 bases and J lost 5; bases outside the gene matches: 24. The DNA of the CDR3 is TGTGCCAGCAGTTTTATCCAGCTCAGGGGGCCCCCTATTTCCAATAGAAACACCATATATTTT. Translated: CASSFIQLRGPPISNRNTIYF.

The V and J genes are TRBV11-3 and TRBJ1-3, with D possibly matching TRBD1 (6 bases). CDR1 is SGHNT, CDR2 YENEEA, per germline. This CDR3 has 18 residues. Deletions cut 2 bases from V and 4 bases from J, with 21 bases between. The CDR3 loop is CASSLLGGGLAGGNTIYF. The CDR3 nucleotides read TGTGCCAGCAGCTTACTGGGCGGGGGGCTCGCTGGCGGAAACACCATATATTTT.

This chain connects TRBV18 to TRBJ1-2; D is undetermined. This CDR3 is built from 17 residues. Germline V lookup: CDR1 KGHSH, CDR2 LQKENI. The V end was cut by 3 bases, the J end by 2 bases, with 19 bases between. This CDR3 is CASSPLTKPSSNYGYTF. CDR3 sequence (DNA): TGTGCCAGCTCACCTTTGACAAAACCTTCCTCAAACTATGGCTACACCTTC. The complete variable domain, with remaining parts taken from reference TRBV18 and TRBJ1-2, reads NAGVMQNPRHLVRRRGQEARLRCSPMKGHSHVYWYRQLPEEGLKFMVYLQKENIIDESGMPKERFSAEFPKEGPSILRIQQVVRGDSAAYFCASSPLTKPSSNYGYTFGSGTRLTVV.

This clone has just a few counts. The V gene is TRBV5-4, the J gene TRBJ1-1; D uncertain. The CDR3 loop spans 15 amino acids. Germline loops: CDR1 SGHNT, CDR2 YYREEE (reference sequence). The ends were cut back, 4 bases at V and 3 bases at J, with 16 bases in the middle. The CDR3 DNA reads as TGTGCCAGCAGCACGCCCGGGAGGGCAGACACTGAAGCTTTCTTT. Protein product: CASSTPGRADTEAFF.

This clone showed up just a few times. CDR3 nucleotides: TGTGCCAGCAGCTTGGTCGGGAGCAGGGATGGCTACACCTTC. It translates to CASSLVGSRDGYTF. The rearrangement joins TRBV5-6 to TRBJ1-2, with D perhaps TRBD1 (5 bases). The V gene's germline CDR1 is SGHDT and CDR2 YYEEEE. With 0 bases removed from V and 6 bases from J, the gap between germline ends came to 12 bases. The CDR3 sequence is 14 residues long.

The chain is built from TRBV12-3 or TRBV12-4 and TRBJ2-2; the D is unclear. Trimming removed 6 bases at V and 3 bases at J, with 5 bases between. The CDR3 covers 12 residues. The CDR3 coding sequence is TGTGCCAGCAGGTCTGACACCGGGGAGCTGTTTTTT. This encodes CASRSDTGELFF.

As DNA, the CDR3 is TGTGCCAGCAGCTTCATCGGCGGGGGGGCCGGGGAGACCCAGTACTTC. As protein: CASSFIGGGAGETQYF. The chain uses TRBV11-3 and TRBJ2-5; 9 nucleotides align to TRBD2. Trimming took 3 bases from V and 5 from J; bases not matched to a gene: 10. Germline CDR1 reads SGHNT; CDR2 reads YENEEA. CDR3 length: 16 residues.

This clone was seen a single time. V is TRBV5-8 and J is TRBJ2-5, with TRBD1 identical over 7 bases. The germline gives CDR1 SGHTS, CDR2 YDEGEE. The V and J ends lost 0 bases and 2 bases, in that order; junction bases with no gene match: 1. CDR3 length equals 14 residues. The CDR3 DNA is TGTGCCAGCAGCTTGGGGGGACAGCAAGAGACCCAGTACTTC. It codes for CASSLGGQQETQYF. The full variable domain, its missing parts supplied by reference TRBV5-8 and TRBJ2-5, is EAGVTQSPTHLIKTRGQQATLRCSPISGHTSVYWYQQALGLGLQFLLWYDEGEERNRGNFPPRFSGRQFPNYSSELNVNALELEDSALYLCASSLGGQQETQYFGPGTRLLVL.

CDR3 in amino acids: CASSPLASETQYF. The DNA for the CDR3 is TGTGCCAGCAGCCCCCTAGCGAGCGAGACCCAGTACTTC. V gene TRBV7-2 combines with J gene TRBJ2-5, with D maybe TRBD2 (6 bases). CDR3 length: 13 residues. The V end lost 5 bases, the J end lost 5 bases, and 12 bases lay between the germline ends. Looked up from germline, CDR1 is SGHTA and CDR2 is FQGNSA.

This chain uses TRBV27 with TRBJ2-1; tentative D call: TRBD1 (5 bases). The length of the CDR3 is 15 residues. Trimming left V 4 bases short and J 0 bases short, with 10 bases between. Germline V gene lookup returns CDR1 MNHEY and CDR2 SMNVEV (reference sequence). DNA for the CDR3: TGTGCCAGCAGTTCACAGGAGAGCTCCTACAATGAGCAGTTCTTC. This gives the protein CASSSQESSYNEQFF.

The V and J genes are TRBV19 and TRBJ1-2; D is uncertain. The length of the CDR3 is 13 residues. The V gene's germline CDR1 is LNHDA and CDR2 SQIVND (reference sequence). V was shortened by 0 bases and J by 4 bases, with 6 bases between the two germline ends. The CDR3 nucleotides are TGTGCCAGTAGTATAGACAGGCTCTATGGCTACACCTTC. This codes for CASSIDRLYGYTF.